This is a list of T cell receptor beta chains from one sample in a study of T cell changes during pregnancy in multiple sclerosis. Generated by immunoSEQ multiplex PCR, the TCRdb table keeps only in-frame clones and is missing some. The top ten hold around 15% of the sample, which has about 3,500 clones, 85% to 90% seen once. The sequencing here drew on CD8+ T cells from peripheral blood mononuclear cells, taken in the first trimester of pregnancy. The source is a female donor in good health, enrolled as a control in a pregnancy study. Each CDR3 is given with its conserved first and last residue. Fields, in order: J gene, D gene, clone size, V gene, CDR3 protein, CDR3 DNA. D genes are given only for firm matches. Clone size, where shown, is once, few, many, or a class for clones that have expanded.

j_call: TRBJ2-1; d_call: -; clone_size: medium-sized; v_call: TRBV7-9; cdr3_aa: CASSLGGGGKGFNEQFF; cdr3_nt: TGTGCCAGCAGCTTAGGGGGTGGAGGGAAGGGGTTCAATGAGCAGTTCTTC
j_call: TRBJ1-1; d_call: TRBD1; clone_size: -; v_call: TRBV4-3; cdr3_aa: CASSSSFGTEAEAFF; cdr3_nt: TGCGCCAGCAGCTCATCATTCGGGACAGAGGCTGAAGCTTTCTTT
j_call: TRBJ2-1; d_call: -; clone_size: -; v_call: TRBV7-7; cdr3_aa: CASSLDSSSYNEQFF; cdr3_nt: TGTGCCAGCAGCTTAGACTCGTCATCCTACAATGAGCAGTTCTTC
j_call: TRBJ2-7; d_call: -; clone_size: -; v_call: TRBV7-9; cdr3_aa: CASSSQGTSYEQYF; cdr3_nt: TGTGCCAGCAGCTCGCAGGGGACCTCCTACGAGCAGTACTTC
j_call: TRBJ1-1; d_call: -; clone_size: few; v_call: TRBV28; cdr3_aa: CASSHLGFWPEAFF; cdr3_nt: TGTGCCAGCAGTCACCTGGGCTTTTGGCCTGAAGCTTTCTTT
j_call: TRBJ1-2; d_call: -; clone_size: -; v_call: TRBV29-1; cdr3_aa: CSVEAGVGYTF; cdr3_nt: TGCAGCGTTGAAGCGGGGGTTGGCTACACCTTC
j_call: TRBJ2-2; d_call: -; clone_size: -; v_call: TRBV29-1; cdr3_aa: CSVEEGANTGELFF; cdr3_nt: TGCAGCGTTGAAGAAGGGGCGAACACCGGGGAGCTGTTTTTT
j_call: TRBJ1-2; d_call: -; clone_size: -; v_call: TRBV6-5; cdr3_aa: CASTLARGSNYGYTF; cdr3_nt: TGTGCCAGCACCCTAGCTAGAGGGTCCAACTATGGCTACACCTTC
j_call: TRBJ1-2; d_call: -; clone_size: -; v_call: TRBV30; cdr3_aa: CAWSVMLSGRDRGYTF; cdr3_nt: TGTGCCTGGAGTGTAATGCTATCTGGCAGGGATCGGGGCTACACCTTC
j_call: TRBJ2-5; d_call: TRBD2; clone_size: -; v_call: TRBV9; cdr3_aa: CASSVEAGTLETQYF; cdr3_nt: TGTGCCAGCAGCGTAGAAGCGGGGACCTTGGAGACCCAGTACTTC
j_call: TRBJ2-7; d_call: -; clone_size: few; v_call: TRBV20-1; cdr3_aa: CSAREVYEQYF; cdr3_nt: TGCAGTGCTAGGGAGGTTTACGAGCAGTACTTC
j_call: TRBJ2-1; d_call: -; clone_size: medium-sized; v_call: TRBV21-1; cdr3_aa: CASSKGRIRGNSYNEQFF; cdr3_nt: TGTGCCAGCAGCAAAGGGAGGATAAGGGGGAACTCCTACAATGAGCAGTTCTTC
j_call: TRBJ1-5; d_call: TRBD1; clone_size: -; v_call: TRBV6-5; cdr3_aa: CASRPQGNQPQHF; cdr3_nt: TGTGCCAGCAGACCACAGGGGAATCAGCCCCAGCATTTT
j_call: TRBJ1-1; d_call: -; clone_size: -; v_call: TRBV13; cdr3_aa: CASSLLGGNTEAFF; cdr3_nt: TGTGCCAGCAGCTTATTGGGAGGAAACACTGAAGCTTTCTTT
j_call: TRBJ2-3; d_call: TRBD2; clone_size: -; v_call: TRBV6-4; cdr3_aa: CASSDSAGGPDTQYF; cdr3_nt: TGTGCCAGCAGTGACTCAGCGGGAGGGCCAGATACGCAGTATTTT
j_call: TRBJ1-4; d_call: -; clone_size: -; v_call: TRBV7-9; cdr3_aa: CASSPRLSSGEKLFF; cdr3_nt: TGTGCCAGCAGCCCCCGATTGAGCTCTGGTGAAAAACTGTTTTTT
j_call: TRBJ2-1; d_call: TRBD2; clone_size: -; v_call: TRBV6-4; cdr3_aa: CASSDSTSGGVFF; cdr3_nt: TGTGCCAGCAGTGACTCGACTAGCGGTGGAGTCTTCTTC
j_call: TRBJ2-5; d_call: -; clone_size: -; v_call: TRBV30; cdr3_aa: CAWSVSGPGTQYF; cdr3_nt: TGTGCCTGGAGTGTATCGGGTCCGGGGACCCAGTACTTC
j_call: TRBJ2-3; d_call: -; clone_size: -; v_call: TRBV27; cdr3_aa: CASSLMGIDRTPWEYF; cdr3_nt: TGTGCCAGCAGCCTAATGGGGATTGACAGGACTCCTTGGGAGTATTTT
j_call: TRBJ1-3; d_call: -; clone_size: -; v_call: TRBV28; cdr3_aa: CASSFDAGGNTIYF; cdr3_nt: TGTGCCAGCAGTTTCGATGCGGGGGGAAACACCATATATTTT
j_call: TRBJ2-2; d_call: TRBD1; clone_size: -; v_call: TRBV27; cdr3_aa: CASSSIPDRGGSGGELFF; cdr3_nt: TGTGCCAGCAGTTCCATCCCCGACAGGGGCGGATCAGGCGGGGAGCTGTTTTTT
j_call: TRBJ2-5; d_call: TRBD1; clone_size: -; v_call: TRBV5-6; cdr3_aa: CASSQTYPRGQGGETQYF; cdr3_nt: TGTGCCAGCAGCCAAACCTACCCCCGGGGACAGGGCGGAGAGACCCAGTACTTC
j_call: TRBJ2-3; d_call: -; clone_size: -; v_call: TRBV14; cdr3_aa: CASSQDLTDTQYF; cdr3_nt: TGTGCCAGCAGCCAAGATCTCACAGATACGCAGTATTTT
j_call: TRBJ2-4; d_call: -; clone_size: -; v_call: TRBV19; cdr3_aa: CASSRIQGIAKNIQYF; cdr3_nt: TGTGCCAGTAGTCGGATTCAGGGGATAGCCAAAAACATTCAGTACTTC
j_call: TRBJ1-1; d_call: -; clone_size: -; v_call: TRBV21-1; cdr3_aa: CASSNPTGERNTEAFF; cdr3_nt: TGTGCCAGCAGCAACCCGACAGGGGAGCGAAACACTGAAGCTTTCTTT
j_call: TRBJ1-2; d_call: -; clone_size: -; v_call: TRBV19; cdr3_aa: CATKVGTSNYGYTF; cdr3_nt: TGTGCCACCAAAGTGGGGACTTCTAACTATGGCTACACCTTC
j_call: TRBJ2-5; d_call: TRBD1; clone_size: few; v_call: TRBV13; cdr3_aa: CASSLGRTGAAETQYF; cdr3_nt: TGTGCCAGCAGCTTAGGCCGGACAGGGGCTGCAGAGACCCAGTACTTC
j_call: TRBJ2-1; d_call: TRBD2; clone_size: large; v_call: TRBV15; cdr3_aa: CATSSPREGLNEQFF; cdr3_nt: TGTGCCACCAGCTCCCCGCGGGAGGGTTTGAATGAGCAGTTCTTC
j_call: TRBJ2-3; d_call: -; clone_size: once; v_call: TRBV7-6; cdr3_aa: CASSSGNYDTQYF; cdr3_nt: TGTGCCAGCAGCTCGGGAAACTATGATACGCAGTATTTT
j_call: TRBJ2-1; d_call: TRBD2; clone_size: -; v_call: TRBV10-1; cdr3_aa: CASSESWRGGLGEQFF; cdr3_nt: TGCGCCAGCAGTGAGTCCTGGCGGGGGGGCCTGGGTGAGCAGTTCTTC
j_call: TRBJ2-1; d_call: TRBD2; clone_size: once; v_call: TRBV7-9; cdr3_aa: CASSLALAGERNEQFF; cdr3_nt: TGTGCCAGCAGCTTGGCACTAGCGGGGGAACGCAATGAGCAGTTCTTC
j_call: TRBJ2-1; d_call: -; clone_size: -; v_call: TRBV2; cdr3_aa: CASSEFFNNEQFF; cdr3_nt: TGTGCCAGCAGTGAATTTTTTAACAATGAGCAGTTCTTC
j_call: TRBJ1-1; d_call: -; clone_size: -; v_call: TRBV30; cdr3_aa: CAWSWGGETEAFF; cdr3_nt: TGTGCCTGGAGTTGGGGAGGGGAAACTGAAGCTTTCTTT
j_call: TRBJ1-1; d_call: -; clone_size: -; v_call: TRBV9; cdr3_aa: CASSASEGSRAFF; cdr3_nt: TGTGCCAGCAGCGCTTCTGAGGGATCGAGAGCTTTCTTT
j_call: TRBJ2-1; d_call: TRBD2; clone_size: -; v_call: TRBV5-4; cdr3_aa: CASSLESGGTYNEQFF; cdr3_nt: TGTGCCAGCAGCTTGGAGTCGGGAGGCACCTACAATGAGCAGTTCTTC
j_call: TRBJ1-2; d_call: -; clone_size: -; v_call: TRBV18; cdr3_aa: CASSLGVRAENYGYTF; cdr3_nt: TGTGCCAGCTCACTTGGTGTGAGGGCCGAGAACTATGGCTACACCTTC
j_call: TRBJ1-6; d_call: -; clone_size: -; v_call: TRBV7-9; cdr3_aa: CASSLERGNSPLHF; cdr3_nt: TGTGCCAGCAGCTTAGAAAGGGGGAATTCACCCCTCCACTTT
j_call: TRBJ2-7; d_call: TRBD2; clone_size: few; v_call: TRBV6-5; cdr3_aa: CASSPGGGYYEQYF; cdr3_nt: TGTGCCAGCAGTCCCGGCGGGGGGTACTACGAGCAGTACTTC
j_call: TRBJ1-6; d_call: TRBD1; clone_size: -; v_call: TRBV6-6; cdr3_aa: CASSYGTGDDSPLHF; cdr3_nt: TGTGCCAGCAGTTACGGGACAGGAGATGATTCACCCCTCCACTTT
j_call: TRBJ2-5; d_call: TRBD2; clone_size: -; v_call: TRBV30; cdr3_aa: CAWSRGTSGGAQETQYF; cdr3_nt: TGTGCCTGGAGCCGTGGGACTAGCGGGGGAGCCCAAGAGACCCAGTACTTC
j_call: TRBJ1-1; d_call: TRBD1; clone_size: -; v_call: TRBV6-6; cdr3_aa: CASRTQGTAAGAFF; cdr3_nt: TGTGCCAGCAGGACCCAAGGGACAGCAGCAGGAGCTTTCTTT
j_call: TRBJ1-3; d_call: TRBD1; clone_size: few; v_call: TRBV11-2; cdr3_aa: CASSLRGQGAQNIGNTIYF; cdr3_nt: TGTGCCAGCAGCTTAAGGGGACAGGGGGCGCAAAACATTGGAAACACCATATATTTT
j_call: TRBJ1-4; d_call: -; clone_size: -; v_call: TRBV9; cdr3_aa: CASSVDRENNEKLFF; cdr3_nt: TGTGCCAGCAGCGTAGACAGGGAGAATAATGAAAAACTGTTTTTT
j_call: TRBJ2-7; d_call: -; clone_size: -; v_call: TRBV5-1; cdr3_aa: CASRVGGSYEQYF; cdr3_nt: TGCGCCAGCAGAGTCGGGGGCTCCTACGAGCAGTACTTC
j_call: TRBJ1-2; d_call: -; clone_size: -; v_call: TRBV5-1; cdr3_aa: CASSLLWGFYGYTF; cdr3_nt: TGCGCCAGCAGCTTGTTGTGGGGCTTCTATGGCTACACCTTC
j_call: TRBJ2-5; d_call: TRBD2; clone_size: -; v_call: TRBV27; cdr3_aa: CASGQGTTPQETQYF; cdr3_nt: TGTGCCAGCGGACAAGGGACTACCCCCCAAGAGACCCAGTACTTC
j_call: TRBJ1-2; d_call: -; clone_size: -; v_call: TRBV6-6; cdr3_aa: CASSYSEGSYGYTF; cdr3_nt: TGTGCCAGCAGTTACTCGGAGGGCTCCTATGGCTACACCTTC
j_call: TRBJ2-2; d_call: -; clone_size: -; v_call: TRBV2; cdr3_aa: CASSELINTGELFF; cdr3_nt: TGTGCCAGCAGTGAACTAATAAACACCGGGGAGCTGTTTTTT
j_call: TRBJ2-7; d_call: -; clone_size: -; v_call: TRBV6-5; cdr3_aa: CASSYSRSYEQYF; cdr3_nt: TGTGCCAGCAGTTACTCGCGGAGCTACGAGCAGTACTTC
j_call: TRBJ2-7; d_call: TRBD1; clone_size: -; v_call: TRBV6-6; cdr3_aa: CASSSTGQGAPYEQYF; cdr3_nt: TGTGCCAGCAGTTCAACAGGACAGGGAGCCCCCTACGAGCAGTACTTC
j_call: TRBJ1-2; d_call: TRBD1; clone_size: -; v_call: TRBV29-1; cdr3_aa: CSVAGGYVDGYTF; cdr3_nt: TGCAGCGTAGCAGGGGGCTACGTCGATGGCTACACCTTC